The rows below give T cell receptor beta chains drawn from one sample of a study of T-cell memory formation after mild COVID-19. TCRdb re-called the 5' RACE reads through MiXCR, storing one row per CDR3 protein. The sample yields over 300,000 distinct CDR3 sequences, less than 25% seen once. What was sequenced was PBMCs or a T cell subset sorted from them (not recorded which). Receptors originate from a man between 18 and 29 years old who had mild COVID-19 (a few samples of this study predate the infection). Cell type and time point are not known. Each CDR3 is given with its conserved first and last residue. The D gene is left open where the match is weak. For some rows the clone size is stated as once, few or many, or as a class when expanded; others skip it.

CDR3	DNA	D	V	J	size
CASSVGINTEAFF	TGTGCCAGCAGTGTAGGGATCAACACTGAAGCTTTCTTT	NA	TRBV2	TRBJ1-1	few
CASSKGSGELFF	TGTGCCAGCAGCAAAGGGTCCGGGGAGCTGTTTTTT	NA	TRBV7-3	TRBJ2-2	NA
CSARALDRNTEAFF	TGCAGTGCTAGAGCCCTTGACAGAAACACTGAAGCTTTCTTT	NA	TRBV20-1	TRBJ1-1	many
CASRLGTGLETQYF	TGTGCCAGCCGCTTGGGCACAGGGCTGGAGACCCAGTACTTC	NA	TRBV7-6	TRBJ2-5	NA
CASSLGAIYNEQFF	TGCGCCAGCAGCTTGGGGGCCATCTACAATGAGCAGTTCTTC	NA	TRBV5-1	TRBJ2-1	few
CASSGTGTSSKTQYF	TGTGCCAGCAGCGGTACCGGGACTAGCAGTAAGACCCAGTACTTC	TRBD2	TRBV7-9	TRBJ2-5	NA
CASSRSGGPPSMDEQFF	TGTGCCAGCAGCCGTAGCGGGGGGCCTCCCTCGATGGATGAGCAGTTCTTC	TRBD2	TRBV7-6	TRBJ2-1	NA
CASSLTSMKNCFF	NA	NA	TRBV5-1	TRBJ1-4	few
CASSRRDWNSPLHF	TGTGCCAGCAGCCGCCGGGACTGGAATTCACCCCTCCACTTT	NA	TRBV12-3/TRBV12-4	TRBJ1-6	few
CASSLGRGISPDTQYF	TGTGCCAGCAGTTTAGGGCGGGGGATCTCCCCAGATACGCAGTATTTT	TRBD2	TRBV12-3/TRBV12-4	TRBJ2-3	few
CASSIVLGTYQPQHF	TGTGCCAGTAGTATAGTCTTGGGGACTTATCAGCCCCAGCATTTT	NA	TRBV19	TRBJ1-5	NA
CASHKGDFEAFF	TGTGCCAGTCACAAAGGGGACTTTGAAGCTTTCTTT	NA	TRBV27	TRBJ1-1	few
CASSPSSGALYEQYF	TGTGCCAGCTCACCTTCGTCGGGGGCCCTCTACGAGCAGTACTTC	NA	TRBV18	TRBJ2-7	few
CASSGGRSCGARETQYF	TGTGCCAGCAGTGGGGGTCGTAGCTGTGGGGCTCGAGAGACCCAGTACTTC	NA	TRBV2	TRBJ2-5	once
CASSFAARGTEAFF	TGTGCCAGCAGCTTCGCGGCCAGGGGCACTGAAGCTTTCTTT	NA	TRBV7-9	TRBJ1-1	NA
CASSFSVSTYEQYF	TGTGCCAGCAGTTTCAGTGTATCAACCTACGAGCAGTACTTC	NA	TRBV27	TRBJ2-7	few
CASSLVSGSGYTF	TGTGCCAGCAGCTTAGTTTCGGGTAGCGGCTACACCTTC	NA	TRBV7-3	TRBJ1-2	NA
CASLRTGATDTQYF	TGTGCCAGCCTCCGGACAGGGGCCACAGATACGCAGTATTTT	TRBD1	TRBV2	TRBJ2-3	NA
CASSPEGGRTEAFF	TGTGCCAGCAGCCCCGAGGGGGGGAGGACTGAAGCTTTCTTT	NA	TRBV7-3	TRBJ1-1	few
CASSIPGPEAETQYF	TGTGCCAGCAGCATACCGGGCCCGGAAGCGGAGACCCAGTACTTC	NA	TRBV7-9	TRBJ2-5	NA
CASSFQGFPGELFF	TGTGCCAGCAGTTTTCAAGGGTTCCCCGGGGAGCTGTTTTTT	NA	TRBV12-3/TRBV12-4	TRBJ2-2	NA
CASSPSYYEQYF	TGTGCCAGCAGCCCGTCCTACTACGAGCAGTACTTC	NA	TRBV7-4	TRBJ2-7	few
CASSLDEGAINYGYTF	TGTGCCAGCAGCTTAGATGAAGGGGCGATTAACTATGGCTACACCTTC	NA	TRBV7-9	TRBJ1-2	few
CASSPWGGSDTEAFF	TGCGCCAGCAGCCCTTGGGGAGGGAGTGACACTGAAGCTTTCTTT	NA	TRBV5-1	TRBJ1-1	NA
CASSLGGPRSDTQYF	TGCGCCAGCAGCTTGGGCGGGCCGAGGTCAGATACGCAGTATTTT	NA	TRBV5-1	TRBJ2-3	few
CASSSGQGEKFF	TGTGCCAGCAGCTCCGGACAGGGCGAGAAGTTCTTC	TRBD1	TRBV12-3/TRBV12-4	TRBJ2-1	few
CASSLFGGMNTEAFF	TGTGCCAGCAGCTTATTTGGGGGTATGAACACTGAAGCTTTCTTT	NA	TRBV7-8	TRBJ1-1	NA
CASSPGLPSNTGELFF	TGTGCCAGCAGTCCCGGACTGCCCTCGAACACCGGGGAGCTGTTTTTT	NA	TRBV6-5	TRBJ2-2	NA
CASSKRPAGGGQPQHF	TGTGCCAGCAGCAAGAGGCCTGCAGGGGGCGGTCAGCCCCAGCATTTT	NA	TRBV21-1	TRBJ1-5	many
CASSQVGVDAEAFF	TGTGCCAGCTCCCAAGTCGGGGTGGACGCTGAAGCTTTCTTT	NA	TRBV18	TRBJ1-1	NA
CASSQWDSYRAFF	TGTGCCAGCAGCCAATGGGACAGTTATCGGGCTTTCTTT	TRBD1	TRBV3-1	TRBJ1-1	few
CASSLNGEAETQYF	TGTGCCAGCTCACTAAATGGCGAGGCAGAGACCCAGTACTTC	NA	TRBV18	TRBJ2-5	NA
CASSYGSGTEAFF	TGTGCCAGCAGTTACGGGTCGGGGACTGAAGCTTTCTTT	NA	TRBV6-5	TRBJ1-1	few
CASSHRTPQHYGYTF	TGTGCCAGCAGTCATCGGACACCGCAACACTATGGCTACACCTTC	NA	TRBV6-6	TRBJ1-2	NA
CASSGTGRTGELFF	TGTGCCAGCAGTGGGACAGGGAGGACCGGGGAGCTGTTTTTT	TRBD1	TRBV27	TRBJ2-2	NA
CASSSVAAGDQETQYF	TGTGCCAGCAGCTCCGTGGCAGCGGGGGATCAGGAGACCCAGTACTTC	TRBD2	TRBV6-5	TRBJ2-5	few
CASSSTGAGANVLTF	TGTGCCAGCTCTTCAACGGGGGCTGGGGCCAACGTCCTGACTTTC	NA	TRBV18	TRBJ2-6	few
CSVVEGMQPQHF	TGCAGCGTTGTTGAGGGCATGCAGCCCCAGCATTTT	NA	TRBV29-1	TRBJ1-5	few
CASSRTGGGEKLFF	TGTGCCAGCAGCCGGACAGGGGGTGGGGAAAAACTGTTTTTT	TRBD1	TRBV28	TRBJ1-4	NA
CASSFDRDEQFF	TGTGCCAGCAGCTTCGACAGGGATGAGCAGTTCTTC	TRBD1	TRBV5-5	TRBJ2-1	NA
CASSLAGRANYGYTF	TGTGCCAGCAGCTTAGCGGGCAGAGCTAACTATGGCTACACCTTC	NA	TRBV7-9	TRBJ1-2	NA
CASSSQAGARTDTQYF	TGTGCCAGCAGCTCACAGGCGGGGGCCCGCACAGATACGCAGTATTTT	NA	TRBV7-2	TRBJ2-3	few
CASSQHPGTPNTGELFF	TGTGCCAGCAGCCAACATCCCGGGACACCAAACACCGGGGAGCTGTTTTTT	NA	TRBV7-6	TRBJ2-2	NA
CASSLLGDRGNTIYF	TGTGCCAGCAGCTTGTTGGGGGACCGTGGAAACACCATATATTTT	NA	TRBV5-5	TRBJ1-3	few
CASSLGVGNEQFF	TGTGCCAGCAGCTTAGGGGTAGGAAATGAGCAGTTCTTC	NA	TRBV7-9	TRBJ2-1	NA
CASSPGGLAGGHEQFF	TGTGCCAGCAGCCCCGGCGGACTAGCGGGGGGACATGAGCAGTTCTTC	TRBD2	TRBV5-4	TRBJ2-1	NA
CASSLAGTYTQYF	TGCGCCAGCAGCTTGGCCGGCACGTATACGCAGTATTTT	NA	TRBV5-1	TRBJ2-3	few
CASSLKQGAHGYTF	TGTGCCAGCAGCTTAAAACAGGGGGCGCATGGCTACACCTTC	TRBD1	TRBV7-9	TRBJ1-2	few
CASRPLGGRADTQYF	TGTGCCAGCAGACCCCTAGGGGGTCGGGCGGATACGCAGTATTTT	NA	TRBV28	TRBJ2-3	NA
CASSLYQTVARTDTQYF	TGTGCCAGCAGCTTATATCAAACGGTCGCGCGCACAGATACGCAGTATTTT	NA	TRBV7-2	TRBJ2-3	few
CASSLNGRANTGELFF	TGTGCCAGCAGCTTAAATGGCAGGGCGAACACCGGGGAGCTGTTTTTT	NA	TRBV7-6	TRBJ2-2	few
CSVRDSLFSGANVLTF	TGCAGTGTCAGGGACAGCCTCTTCTCTGGGGCCAACGTCCTGACTTTC	TRBD1	TRBV20-1	TRBJ2-6	NA
CASSFYRGTDQPQHF	TGTGCCAGCAGTTTTTACCGGGGGACAGATCAGCCCCAGCATTTT	TRBD1	TRBV12-3/TRBV12-4	TRBJ1-5	NA
CASSFYRSSNYGYTF	TGTGCCAGCAGTTTTTACAGGTCCTCTAACTATGGCTACACCTTC	NA	TRBV28	TRBJ1-2	NA
CSARGSSGGLLGYNEQFF	TGCAGTGCTAGAGGTTCCAGCGGGGGGCTACTAGGCTACAATGAGCAGTTCTTC	TRBD2	TRBV20-1	TRBJ2-1	many
CASSPPSGQPQHF	TGTGCCAGCAGTCCGCCCTCGGGGCAGCCCCAGCATTTT	NA	TRBV27	TRBJ1-5	few
CASSEESWLYGYTF	TGTGCCAGCAGTGAAGAGAGTTGGCTCTATGGCTACACCTTC	NA	TRBV6-1	TRBJ1-2	few
CASSTLGGEQYF	TGTGCCAGCAGCACCCTAGGGGGCGAGCAGTACTTC	NA	TRBV7-7	TRBJ2-7	NA
CSASPRSAKNIQYF	TGCAGTGCTTCCCCACGTTCAGCCAAAAACATTCAGTACTTC	NA	TRBV20-1	TRBJ2-4	NA